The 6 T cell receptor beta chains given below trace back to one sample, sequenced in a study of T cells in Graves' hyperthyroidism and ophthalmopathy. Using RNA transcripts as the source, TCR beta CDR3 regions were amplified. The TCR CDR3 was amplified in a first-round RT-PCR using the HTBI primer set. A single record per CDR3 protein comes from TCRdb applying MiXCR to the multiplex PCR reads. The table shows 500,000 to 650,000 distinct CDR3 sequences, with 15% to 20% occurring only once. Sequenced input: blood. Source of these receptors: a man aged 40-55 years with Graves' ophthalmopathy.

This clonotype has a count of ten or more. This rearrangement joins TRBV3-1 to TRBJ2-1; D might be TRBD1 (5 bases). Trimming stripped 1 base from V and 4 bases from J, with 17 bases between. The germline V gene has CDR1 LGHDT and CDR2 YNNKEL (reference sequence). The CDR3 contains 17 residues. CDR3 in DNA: TGTGCCAGCAGCCAAGGAGTCAGGGTCCCGGGTTACAATGAGCAGTTCTTC. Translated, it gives CASSQGVRVPGYNEQFF.

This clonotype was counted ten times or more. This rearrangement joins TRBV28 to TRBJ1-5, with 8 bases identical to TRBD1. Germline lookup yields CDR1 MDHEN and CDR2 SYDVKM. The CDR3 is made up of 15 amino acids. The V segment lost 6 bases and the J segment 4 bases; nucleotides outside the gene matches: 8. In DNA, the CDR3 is TGTGCCAGCAGCCCAGGACAGGGCTGGAATCAGCCCCAGCATTTT. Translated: CASSPGQGWNQPQHF. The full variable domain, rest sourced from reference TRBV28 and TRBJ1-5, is DVKVTQSSRYLVKRTGEKVFLECVQDMDHENMFWYRQDPGLGLRLIYFSYDVKMKEKGDIPEGYSVSREKKERFSLILESASTNQTSMYLCASSPGQGWNQPQHFGDGTRLSIL.

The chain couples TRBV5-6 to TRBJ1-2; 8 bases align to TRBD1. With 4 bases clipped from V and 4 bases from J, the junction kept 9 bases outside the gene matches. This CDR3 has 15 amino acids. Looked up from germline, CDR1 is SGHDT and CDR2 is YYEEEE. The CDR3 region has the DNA TGTGCCAGCAGCGAGCAGGGGGCGGCTGCCTATGGCTACACCTTC. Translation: CASSEQGAAAYGYTF.

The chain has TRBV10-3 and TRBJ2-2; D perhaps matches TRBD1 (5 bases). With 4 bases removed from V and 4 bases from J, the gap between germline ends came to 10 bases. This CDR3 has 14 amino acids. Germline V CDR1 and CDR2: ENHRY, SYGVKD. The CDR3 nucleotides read TGTGCCATCAGTGGAGACAGAGTCACCGGGGAGCTGTTTTTT. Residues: CAISGDRVTGELFF.

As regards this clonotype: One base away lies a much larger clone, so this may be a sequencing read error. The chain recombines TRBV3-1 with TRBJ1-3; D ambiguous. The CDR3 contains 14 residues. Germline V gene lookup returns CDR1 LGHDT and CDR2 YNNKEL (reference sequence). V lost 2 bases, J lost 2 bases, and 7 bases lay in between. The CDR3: CASSQQRPGNTIYF. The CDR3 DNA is TGTGCCAGCAGCCAACAACGCCCTGGAAACACCATATATTTT.

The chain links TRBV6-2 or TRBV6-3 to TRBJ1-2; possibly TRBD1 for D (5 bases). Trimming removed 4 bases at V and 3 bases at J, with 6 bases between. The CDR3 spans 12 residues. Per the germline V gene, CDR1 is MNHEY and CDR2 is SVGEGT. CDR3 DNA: TGTGCCAGCAGTTGGGGGGACTATGGCTACACCTTC. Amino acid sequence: CASSWGDYGYTF.